Each of the 9 T cell receptor beta chains below was sequenced from the same sample in a study of long-term antiretroviral therapy in people with HIV. Run at survey level, the immunoSEQ assay was version v3.0. Data came from immunoSEQ multiplex PCR; TCRdb stores just in-frame clones and leaves some out. The sample lists 30,000 to 35,000 clones; 70% to 90% were seen once. The source material was unsorted PBMCs, sampled 0.8 years before starting antiretroviral therapy. All receptors come from a man aged 18 to 30 with HIV.

The chain uses TRBV27 and TRBJ1-2, with D perhaps TRBD1 (5 bases). Germline V gene sequence: CDR1 MNHEY, CDR2 SMNVEV (reference sequence). Trimming removed 6 bases at V and 4 bases at J, with 15 bases between. There are 14 residues in the CDR3. CDR3 bases: TGTGCCAGCAGCCACCGGGGCCTCTTCTATGGCTACACCTTC. Translation gives CASSHRGLFYGYTF.

DNA for the CDR3: TGTGCCAGCAGCCAATTGCTGGGACCAGGAGAGACCCAGTACTTC. The encoded protein is CASSQLLGPGETQYF. The genes are TRBV14 and TRBJ2-5; D possibly uses TRBD1 or TRBD2 (5 bases each). This CDR3 is 15 amino acids long. V lost 2 bases and J 4 bases, leaving 14 bases between the germline ends. CDR1 and CDR2 from the germline V gene are SGHDN and FVKESK.

The gene calls are TRBV7-2 and TRBJ1-2; D unresolved. With 5 bases removed from V and 4 bases from J, the gap between germline ends came to 8 bases. Germline V CDR1 and CDR2: SGHTA, FQGNSA. CDR3 length: 12 residues. CDR3 amino acids: CASSPGIYGYTF. CDR3 nucleotides: TGTGCCAGCAGCCCTGGAATCTATGGCTACACCTTC.

The chain joins TRBV2 to TRBJ2-7; 9 bases are shared with TRBD1. After removal of 7 bases from V and 3 bases from J, the junction contained 10 bases not matched to a gene. From germline, CDR1 is SNHLY and CDR2 FYNNEI. The CDR3 totals 15 residues. CDR3 amino acids: CASTRATGGNYEQYF. For the CDR3, the DNA is TGTGCCAGCACCCGGGCGACAGGGGGAAACTACGAGCAGTACTTC.

The gene calls are TRBV6-1 and TRBJ2-7; possibly TRBD2 for D (5 bases). V lost 3 bases, J lost 6 bases, and 6 bases lay in between. Germline CDR1 is MNHNS and CDR2 is SASEGT. The CDR3 consists of 11 residues. The CDR3 DNA reads as TGTGCCAGCAGTGACCGGGGCGAGCAGTACTTC. Protein sequence: CASSDRGEQYF.

The V and J genes are TRBV5-1 and TRBJ2-7; 12 nucleotides align to TRBD2. The germline V gene encodes CDR1 SGHRS and CDR2 YFSETQ. CDR3 size: 17 residues. The V segment lost 4 bases and the J segment 0 bases; nucleotides outside the gene matches: 8. The CDR3 region is CASSLAGGRDYSYEQYF. The CDR3 coding sequence is TGCGCCAGCAGCCTAGCGGGAGGGCGCGACTACTCCTACGAGCAGTACTTC.

This clone was seen only a few times. The rearrangement joins TRBV4-1 to TRBJ1-5; tentatively, D is TRBD1 (6 bases). Trimming removed 1 base from V and 7 bases from J, with 14 bases in between. Germline values: CDR1 MGHRA, CDR2 YSYEKL. CDR3 size: 15 residues. The CDR3 DNA sequence: TGCGCCAGCAGCCAAGTGGGGACATCATTGCAGCCCCAGCATTTT. Translated: CASSQVGTSLQPQHF.

This clone was seen only a few times. For the CDR3, the DNA is TGTGCCAGCAGTGAGCATAGACAGGCCAATAAGCATTTT. Translation: CASSEHRQANKHF. The V gene is TRBV6-1, the J gene TRBJ1-5; weak D call: TRBD1 (6 bases). The CDR3 is made up of 13 amino acids. Germline V gene lookup returns CDR1 MNHNS and CDR2 SASEGT. Trimming pared 3 bases from V and 14 bases from J, leaving 17 bases between.

V gene TRBV4-2 combines with J gene TRBJ1-5; unclear D gene. Trimming took off 3 bases at V and 7 bases at J, with 7 bases between the two ends. Germline lookup yields CDR1 LGHNA and CDR2 YNFKEQ. The CDR3 is 12 amino acids. CDR3 loop: CASSQGGQPQHF. CDR3 sequence (DNA): TGTGCCAGCAGCCAGGGCGGACAGCCCCAGCATTTT.